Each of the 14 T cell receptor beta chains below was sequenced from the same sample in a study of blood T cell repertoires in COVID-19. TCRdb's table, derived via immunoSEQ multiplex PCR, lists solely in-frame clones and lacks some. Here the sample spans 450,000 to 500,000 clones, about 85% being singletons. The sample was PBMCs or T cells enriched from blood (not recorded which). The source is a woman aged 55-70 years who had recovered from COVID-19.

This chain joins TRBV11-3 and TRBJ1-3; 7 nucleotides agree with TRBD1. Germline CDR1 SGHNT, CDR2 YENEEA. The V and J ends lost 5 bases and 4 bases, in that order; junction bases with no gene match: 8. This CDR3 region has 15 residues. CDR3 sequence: CASSHDRARGNTIYF. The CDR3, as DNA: TGTGCCAGCAGCCACGACAGGGCTAGAGGAAACACCATATATTTT.

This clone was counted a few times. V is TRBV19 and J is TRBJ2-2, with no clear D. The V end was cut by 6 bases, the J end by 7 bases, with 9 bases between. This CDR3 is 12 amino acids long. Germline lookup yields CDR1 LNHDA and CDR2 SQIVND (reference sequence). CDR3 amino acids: CASRAGVGELFF. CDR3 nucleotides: TGTGCCAGTAGGGCAGGCGTCGGGGAGCTGTTTTTT. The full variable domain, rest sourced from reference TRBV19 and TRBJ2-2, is DGGITQSPKYLFRKEGQNVTLSCEQNLNHDAMYWYRQDPGQGLRLIYYSQIVNDFQKGDIAEGYSVSREKKESFPLTVTSAQKNPTAFYLCASRAGVGELFFGEGSRLTVL.

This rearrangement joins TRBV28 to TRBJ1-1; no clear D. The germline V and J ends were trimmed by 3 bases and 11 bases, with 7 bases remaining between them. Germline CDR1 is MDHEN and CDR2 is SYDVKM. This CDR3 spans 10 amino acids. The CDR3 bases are TGTGCCAGCAGTTTGGGCCGGGCTTTCTTT. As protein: CASSLGRAFF. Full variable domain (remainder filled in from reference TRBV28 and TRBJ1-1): DVKVTQSSRYLVKRTGEKVFLECVQDMDHENMFWYRQDPGLGLRLIYFSYDVKMKEKGDIPEGYSVSREKKERFSLILESASTNQTSMYLCASSLGRAFFGQGTRLTVV.

The CDR3 region is CASSQALLVGDLREAFF. The CDR3 DNA reads as TGCGCCAGCAGCCAAGCTCTACTGGTGGGGGACTTGCGTGAAGCTTTCTTT. The chain has TRBV4-1 and TRBJ1-1, with D maybe TRBD1 (5 bases). The V gene lost 1 base and the J gene lost 7 bases, with 22 bases spanning the gap. Per the germline V gene, CDR1 is MGHRA and CDR2 is YSYEKL. CDR3 size: 17 residues.

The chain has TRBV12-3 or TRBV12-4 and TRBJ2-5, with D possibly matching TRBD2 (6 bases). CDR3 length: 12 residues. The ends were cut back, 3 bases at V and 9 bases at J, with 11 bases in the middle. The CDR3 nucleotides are TGTGCCAGCAGTTTCCCCACGGGGGCCCAGTACTTC. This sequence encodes CASSFPTGAQYF.

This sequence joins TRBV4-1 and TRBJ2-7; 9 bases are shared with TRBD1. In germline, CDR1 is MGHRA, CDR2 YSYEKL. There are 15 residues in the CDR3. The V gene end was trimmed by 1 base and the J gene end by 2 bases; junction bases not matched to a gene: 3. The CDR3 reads CASSQGGQGTYEQYF. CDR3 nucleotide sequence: TGCGCCAGCAGCCAAGGGGGACAGGGAACCTACGAGCAGTACTTC.

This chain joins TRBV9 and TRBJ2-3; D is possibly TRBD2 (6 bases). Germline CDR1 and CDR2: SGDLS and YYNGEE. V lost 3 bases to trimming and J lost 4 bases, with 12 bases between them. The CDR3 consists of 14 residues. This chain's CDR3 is CASSEMEGSDTQYF. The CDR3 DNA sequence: TGTGCCAGCAGCGAGATGGAGGGGTCAGATACGCAGTATTTT. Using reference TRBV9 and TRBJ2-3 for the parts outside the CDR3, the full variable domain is DSGVTQTPKHLITATGQRVTLRCSPRSGDLSVYWYQQSLDQGLQFLIQYYNGEERAKGNILERFSAQQFPDLHSELNLSSLELGDSALYFCASSEMEGSDTQYFGPGTRLTVL.

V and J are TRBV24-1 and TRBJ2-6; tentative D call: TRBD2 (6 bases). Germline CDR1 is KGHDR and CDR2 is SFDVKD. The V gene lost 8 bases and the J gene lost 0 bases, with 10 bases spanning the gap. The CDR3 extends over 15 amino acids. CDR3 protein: CATTAGGSGANVLTF. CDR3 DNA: TGTGCCACCACAGCGGGCGGCTCTGGGGCCAACGTCCTGACTTTC.

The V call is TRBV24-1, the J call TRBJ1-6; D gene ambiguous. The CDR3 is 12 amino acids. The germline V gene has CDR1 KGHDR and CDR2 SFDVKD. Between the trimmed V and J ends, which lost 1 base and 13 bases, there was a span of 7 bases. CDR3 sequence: CATSDFAGPLHF. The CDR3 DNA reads TGTGCCACCAGTGATTTTGCGGGGCCCCTCCACTTT.

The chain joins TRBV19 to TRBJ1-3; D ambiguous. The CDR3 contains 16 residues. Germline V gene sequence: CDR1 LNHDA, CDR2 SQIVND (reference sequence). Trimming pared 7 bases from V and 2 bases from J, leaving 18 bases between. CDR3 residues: CASTDRKPRPGNTIYF. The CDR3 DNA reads TGTGCCAGTACCGATAGAAAACCGAGGCCTGGAAACACCATATATTTT.

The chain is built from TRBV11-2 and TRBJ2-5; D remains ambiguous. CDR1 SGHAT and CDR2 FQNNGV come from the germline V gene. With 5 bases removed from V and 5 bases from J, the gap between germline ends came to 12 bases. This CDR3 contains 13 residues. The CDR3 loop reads CASSDSPWETQYF. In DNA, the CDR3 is TGTGCCAGCAGCGATAGTCCCTGGGAGACCCAGTACTTC.

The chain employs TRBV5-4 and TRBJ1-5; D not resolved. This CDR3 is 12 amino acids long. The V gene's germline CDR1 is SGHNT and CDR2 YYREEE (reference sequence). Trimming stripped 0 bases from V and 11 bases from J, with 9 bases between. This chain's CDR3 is CASSLGGGAQHF. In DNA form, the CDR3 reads TGTGCCAGCAGCTTGGGTGGCGGGGCCCAGCATTTT.

CDR3 loop: CASTPRGRSTEAFF. The CDR3 region has the DNA TGTGCCAGCACCCCGCGGGGCCGTAGCACTGAAGCTTTCTTT. The rearrangement uses TRBV7-9 and TRBJ1-1; D is possibly TRBD1 (5 bases). Germline V gene data show CDR1 as SEHNR and CDR2 as FQNEAQ (reference sequence). This CDR3 has 14 residues. V lost 7 bases to trimming and J lost 4 bases, with 16 bases between them.

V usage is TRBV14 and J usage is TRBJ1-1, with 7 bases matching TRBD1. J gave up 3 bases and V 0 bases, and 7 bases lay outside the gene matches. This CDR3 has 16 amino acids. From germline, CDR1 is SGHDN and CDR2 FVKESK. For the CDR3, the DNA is TGTGCCAGCAGCCAAGATTTCGGGACAGTACACACTGAAGCTTTCTTT. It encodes CASSQDFGTVHTEAFF.